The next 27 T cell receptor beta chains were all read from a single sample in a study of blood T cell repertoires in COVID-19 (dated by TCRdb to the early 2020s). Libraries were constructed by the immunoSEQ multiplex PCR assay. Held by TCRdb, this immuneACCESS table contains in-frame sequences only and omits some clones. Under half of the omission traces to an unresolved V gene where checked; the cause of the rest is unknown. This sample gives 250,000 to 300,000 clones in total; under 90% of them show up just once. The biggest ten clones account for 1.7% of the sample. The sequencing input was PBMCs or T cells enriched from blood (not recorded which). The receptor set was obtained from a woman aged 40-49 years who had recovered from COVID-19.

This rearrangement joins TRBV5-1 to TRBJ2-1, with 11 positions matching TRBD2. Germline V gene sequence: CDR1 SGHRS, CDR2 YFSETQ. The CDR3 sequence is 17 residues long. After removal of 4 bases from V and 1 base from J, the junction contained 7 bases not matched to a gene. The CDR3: CASSGLGLAASYNEQFF. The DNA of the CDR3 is TGCGCCAGCAGCGGATTGGGACTAGCGGCTTCCTACAATGAGCAGTTCTTC. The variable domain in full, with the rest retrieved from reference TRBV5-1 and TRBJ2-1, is KAGVTQTPRYLIKTRGQQVTLSCSPISGHRSVSWYQQTPGQGLQFLFEYFSETQRNKGNFPGRFSGRQFSNSRSEMNVSTLELGDSALYLCASSGLGLAASYNEQFFGPGTRLTVL.

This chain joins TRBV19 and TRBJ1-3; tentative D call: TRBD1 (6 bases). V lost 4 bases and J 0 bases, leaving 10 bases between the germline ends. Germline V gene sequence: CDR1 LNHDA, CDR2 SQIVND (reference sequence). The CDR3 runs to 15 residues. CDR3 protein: CASSKGGSSGNTIYF. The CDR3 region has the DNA TGTGCCAGTAGTAAGGGGGGGAGCTCTGGAAACACCATATATTTT.

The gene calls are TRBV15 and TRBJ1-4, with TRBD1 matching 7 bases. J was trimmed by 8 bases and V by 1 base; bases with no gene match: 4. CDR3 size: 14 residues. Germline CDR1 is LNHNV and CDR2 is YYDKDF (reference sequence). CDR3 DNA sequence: TGTGCCACCAGCAGAGGACAGGGAAACGAAAAACTGTTTTTT. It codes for CATSRGQGNEKLFF. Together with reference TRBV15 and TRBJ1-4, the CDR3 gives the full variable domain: DAMVIQNPRYQVTQFGKPVTLSCSQTLNHNVMYWYQQKSSQAPKLLFHYYDKDFNNEADTPDNFQSRRPNTSFCFLDIRSPGLGDTAMYLCATSRGQGNEKLFFGSGTQLSVL.

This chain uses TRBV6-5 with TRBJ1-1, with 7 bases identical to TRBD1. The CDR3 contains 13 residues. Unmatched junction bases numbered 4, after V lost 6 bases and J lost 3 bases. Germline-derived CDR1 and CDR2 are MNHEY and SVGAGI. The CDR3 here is CASSLTGDTEAFF. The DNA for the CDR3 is TGTGCCAGCAGCCTAACAGGGGACACTGAAGCTTTCTTT.

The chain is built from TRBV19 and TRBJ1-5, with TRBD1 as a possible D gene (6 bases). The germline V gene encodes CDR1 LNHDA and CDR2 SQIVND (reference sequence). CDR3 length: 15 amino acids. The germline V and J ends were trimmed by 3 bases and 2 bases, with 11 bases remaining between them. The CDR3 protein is CASSIGGAGNQPQHF. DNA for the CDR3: TGTGCCAGTAGTATCGGGGGGGCTGGCAATCAGCCCCAGCATTTT.

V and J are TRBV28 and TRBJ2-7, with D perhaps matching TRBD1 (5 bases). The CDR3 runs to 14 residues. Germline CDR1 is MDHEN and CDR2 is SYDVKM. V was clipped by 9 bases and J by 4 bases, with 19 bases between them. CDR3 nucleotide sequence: TGTGCCAGTTCCAGGGTGACGGACCAATACGAGCAGTACTTC. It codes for CASSRVTDQYEQYF.

CDR3 protein: CASSYFLASGYNEQFF. CDR3 nucleotides: TGTGCCAGCAGTTACTTCCTAGCGTCAGGGTACAATGAGCAGTTCTTC. The rearrangement links TRBV6-5 to TRBJ2-1; D might be TRBD2 (6 bases). This CDR3 is built from 16 residues. Between the trimmed V and J ends, which lost 1 base and 4 bases, there was a span of 14 bases. The germline V gene has CDR1 MNHEY and CDR2 SVGAGI.

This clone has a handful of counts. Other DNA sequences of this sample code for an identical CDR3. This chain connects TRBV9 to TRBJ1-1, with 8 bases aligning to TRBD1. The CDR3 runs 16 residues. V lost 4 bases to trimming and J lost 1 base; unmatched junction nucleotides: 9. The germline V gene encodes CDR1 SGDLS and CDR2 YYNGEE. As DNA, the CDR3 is TGTGCCAGCAGCCATGGAGCGGGACAGGCGAACACTGAAGCTTTCTTT. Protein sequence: CASSHGAGQANTEAFF.

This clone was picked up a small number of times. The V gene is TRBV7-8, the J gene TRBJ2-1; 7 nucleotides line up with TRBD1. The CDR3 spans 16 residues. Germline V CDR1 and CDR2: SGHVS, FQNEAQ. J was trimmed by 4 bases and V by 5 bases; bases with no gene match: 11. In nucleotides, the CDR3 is TGTGCCAGCAGCCGAACCCCGGGACAGATTTACAATGAGCAGTTCTTC. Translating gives CASSRTPGQIYNEQFF.

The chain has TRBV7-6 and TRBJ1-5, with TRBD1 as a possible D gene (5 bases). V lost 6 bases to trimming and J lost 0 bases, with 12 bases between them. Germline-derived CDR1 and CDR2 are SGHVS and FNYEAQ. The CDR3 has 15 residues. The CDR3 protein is CASSLYGGSNQPQHF. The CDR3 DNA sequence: TGTGCCAGCAGTTTATACGGGGGTAGCAATCAGCCCCAGCATTTT.

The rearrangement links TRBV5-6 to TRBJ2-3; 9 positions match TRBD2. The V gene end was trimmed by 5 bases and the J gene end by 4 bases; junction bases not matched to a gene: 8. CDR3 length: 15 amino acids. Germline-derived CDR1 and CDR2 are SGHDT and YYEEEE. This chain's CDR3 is CASREERGASDTQYF. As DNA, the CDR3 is TGTGCCAGCAGAGAGGAGCGGGGGGCCTCAGATACGCAGTATTTT.

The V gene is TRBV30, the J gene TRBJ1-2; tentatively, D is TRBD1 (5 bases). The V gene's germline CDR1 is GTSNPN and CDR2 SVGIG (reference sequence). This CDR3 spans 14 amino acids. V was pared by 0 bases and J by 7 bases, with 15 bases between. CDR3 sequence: CAWSVNSGYGGYTF. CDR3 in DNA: TGTGCCTGGAGTGTAAATTCAGGGTATGGTGGCTACACCTTC.

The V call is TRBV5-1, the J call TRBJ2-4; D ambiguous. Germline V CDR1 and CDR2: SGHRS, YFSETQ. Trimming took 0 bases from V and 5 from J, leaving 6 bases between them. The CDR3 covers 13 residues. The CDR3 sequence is CASSLAEENIQYF. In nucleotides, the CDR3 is TGCGCCAGCAGCTTGGCCGAGGAAAACATTCAGTACTTC.

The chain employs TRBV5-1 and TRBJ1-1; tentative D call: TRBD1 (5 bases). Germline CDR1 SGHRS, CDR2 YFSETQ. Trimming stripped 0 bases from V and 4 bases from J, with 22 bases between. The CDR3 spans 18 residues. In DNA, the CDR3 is TGCGCCAGCAGCTTGGATATAAATTGGGGCAGGGTCGGCACTGAAGCTTTCTTT. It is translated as CASSLDINWGRVGTEAFF. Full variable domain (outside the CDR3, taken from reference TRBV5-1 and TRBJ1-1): KAGVTQTPRYLIKTRGQQVTLSCSPISGHRSVSWYQQTPGQGLQFLFEYFSETQRNKGNFPGRFSGRQFSNSRSEMNVSTLELGDSALYLCASSLDINWGRVGTEAFFGQGTRLTVV.

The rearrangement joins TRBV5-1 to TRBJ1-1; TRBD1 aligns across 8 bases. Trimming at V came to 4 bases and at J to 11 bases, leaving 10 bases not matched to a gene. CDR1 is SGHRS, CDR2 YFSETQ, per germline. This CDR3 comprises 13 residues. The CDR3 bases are TGCGCCAGCAGCCCGACGGACAGGGACGATGCTTTCTTT. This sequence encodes CASSPTDRDDAFF.

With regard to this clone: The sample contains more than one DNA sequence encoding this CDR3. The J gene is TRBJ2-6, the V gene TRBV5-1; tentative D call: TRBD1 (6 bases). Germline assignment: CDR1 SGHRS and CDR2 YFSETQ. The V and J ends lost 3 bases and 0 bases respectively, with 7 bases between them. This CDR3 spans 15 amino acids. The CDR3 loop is CASSSQGSGANVLTF. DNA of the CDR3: TGCGCCAGCAGCTCACAGGGCTCTGGGGCCAACGTCCTGACTTTC.

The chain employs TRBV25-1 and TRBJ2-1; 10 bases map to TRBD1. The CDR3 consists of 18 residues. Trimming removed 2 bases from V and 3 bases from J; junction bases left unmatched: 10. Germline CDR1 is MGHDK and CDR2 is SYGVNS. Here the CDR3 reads CASSEQTGGDRGYNEQFF. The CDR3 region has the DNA TGTGCCAGCAGTGAACAGACAGGGGGGGACAGGGGCTACAATGAGCAGTTCTTC.

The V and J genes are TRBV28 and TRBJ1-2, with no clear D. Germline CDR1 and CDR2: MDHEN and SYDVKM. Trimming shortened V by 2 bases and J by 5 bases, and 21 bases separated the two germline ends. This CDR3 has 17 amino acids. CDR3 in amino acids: CASSLMARQRLKYGYTF. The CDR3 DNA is TGTGCCAGCAGTTTAATGGCTCGGCAGCGTCTGAAGTATGGCTACACCTTC.

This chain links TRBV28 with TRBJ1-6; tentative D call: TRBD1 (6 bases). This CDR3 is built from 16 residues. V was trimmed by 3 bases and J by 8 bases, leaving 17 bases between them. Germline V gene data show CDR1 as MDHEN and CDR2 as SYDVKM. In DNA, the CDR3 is TGTGCCAGCAGTTTGCCGGGGGGGCAGGGAGATTCACCCCTCCACTTT. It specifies CASSLPGGQGDSPLHF.

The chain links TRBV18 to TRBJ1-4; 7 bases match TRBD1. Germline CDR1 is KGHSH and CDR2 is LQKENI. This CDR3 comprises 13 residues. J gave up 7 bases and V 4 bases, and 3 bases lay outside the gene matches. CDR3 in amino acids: CASSQRQGEKLFF. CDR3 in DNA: TGTGCCAGCTCACAGAGACAGGGTGAAAAACTGTTTTTT.

The CDR3, as DNA: TGCAGCGTTGCTGGCAGGAGCACAGATACGCAGTATTTT. Its translation is CSVAGRSTDTQYF. This chain uses TRBV29-1 with TRBJ2-3; D ambiguous. The germline gives CDR1 SQVTM, CDR2 ANQGSEA. Trimming shortened V by 4 bases and J by 0 bases, and 8 bases separated the two germline ends. This CDR3 contains 13 residues.

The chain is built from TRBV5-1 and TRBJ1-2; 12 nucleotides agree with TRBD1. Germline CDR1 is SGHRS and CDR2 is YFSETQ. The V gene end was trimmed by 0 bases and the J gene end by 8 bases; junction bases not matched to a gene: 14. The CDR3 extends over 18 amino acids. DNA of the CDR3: TGCGCCAGCAGCTTGGCCCCCGGGACAGGGGGCGGGGAGGGCGGCTACACCTTC. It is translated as CASSLAPGTGGGEGGYTF.

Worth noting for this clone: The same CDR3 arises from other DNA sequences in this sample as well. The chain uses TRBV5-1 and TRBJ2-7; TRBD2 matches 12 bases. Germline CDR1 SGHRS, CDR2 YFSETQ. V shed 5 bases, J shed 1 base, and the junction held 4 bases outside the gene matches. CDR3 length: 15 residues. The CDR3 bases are TGCGCCAGCAGTCAAGGACTAGCGGGGTCCTACGAGCAGTACTTC. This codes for CASSQGLAGSYEQYF.

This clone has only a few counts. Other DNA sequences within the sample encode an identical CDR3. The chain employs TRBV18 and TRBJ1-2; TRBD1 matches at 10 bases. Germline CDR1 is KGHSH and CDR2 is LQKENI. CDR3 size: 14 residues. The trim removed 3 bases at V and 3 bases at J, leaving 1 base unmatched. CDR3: CASSPTGGDYGYTF. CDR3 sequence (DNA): TGTGCCAGCTCACCGACAGGGGGCGACTATGGCTACACCTTC.

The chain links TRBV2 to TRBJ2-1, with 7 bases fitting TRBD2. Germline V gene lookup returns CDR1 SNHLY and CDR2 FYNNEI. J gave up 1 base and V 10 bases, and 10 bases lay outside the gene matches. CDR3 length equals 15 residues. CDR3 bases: TGTGCCATACAAATGGGCGGGGGATCCTACAATGAGCAGTTCTTC. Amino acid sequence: CAIQMGGGSYNEQFF.

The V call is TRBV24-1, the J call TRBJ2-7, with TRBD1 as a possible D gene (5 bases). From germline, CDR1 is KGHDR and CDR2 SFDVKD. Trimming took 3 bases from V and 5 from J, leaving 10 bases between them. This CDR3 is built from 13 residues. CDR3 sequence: CATSDDSGHEQYF. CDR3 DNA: TGTGCCACCAGTGATGACAGTGGCCACGAGCAGTACTTC.

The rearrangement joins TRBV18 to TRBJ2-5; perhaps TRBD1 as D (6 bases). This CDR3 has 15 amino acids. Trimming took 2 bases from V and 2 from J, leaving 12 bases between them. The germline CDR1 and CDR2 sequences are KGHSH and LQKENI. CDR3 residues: CASSPFGQFQETQYF. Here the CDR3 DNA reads TGTGCCAGCTCACCATTTGGACAGTTTCAAGAGACCCAGTACTTC.